The clone carrying this T cell receptor (beta chain) was observed at least ten times. What it recognizes is unknown. The sample originates from a study of glioma-infiltrating T cells. Study-level findings and limits: Tissue and blood shared very few CDR3 sequences. Tissue-blood divergence was below expectation in non-neoplastic patients, above in gliomas.

The iRepertoire nested amplicon-rescue multiplex PCR amplified TCR alpha and beta CDR3s from RNA. Tissue mRNA or PBMC total RNA, 100-400 ng, went into one-step reverse transcription and amplification. Using its own MiXCR run on the multiplex PCR reads, TCRdb lists one record per CDR3 protein. The sample shows approximately 45,000 distinct CDR3 sequences, about a fifth of them seen only once. From germline, CDR1 is MDHEN and CDR2 SYDVKM. The CDR3 contains 15 residues. V was clipped by 6 bases and J by 2 bases, with 16 bases between them. The source of this sequence is a human donor with low-grade glioma or glioblastoma, undergoing nonglioma brain surgery, or in good health (not recorded which). J is TRBJ1-2 and V is TRBV28; tentative D call: TRBD1 (5 bases). Material: glioma tissue, nonneoplastic brain tissue, or PBMCs (not recorded which). This chain's CDR3 is CASSNLPDSNYGYTF. The CDR3 DNA reads as TGTGCCAGCAGCAATCTCCCCGACAGCAACTATGGCTACACCTTC.